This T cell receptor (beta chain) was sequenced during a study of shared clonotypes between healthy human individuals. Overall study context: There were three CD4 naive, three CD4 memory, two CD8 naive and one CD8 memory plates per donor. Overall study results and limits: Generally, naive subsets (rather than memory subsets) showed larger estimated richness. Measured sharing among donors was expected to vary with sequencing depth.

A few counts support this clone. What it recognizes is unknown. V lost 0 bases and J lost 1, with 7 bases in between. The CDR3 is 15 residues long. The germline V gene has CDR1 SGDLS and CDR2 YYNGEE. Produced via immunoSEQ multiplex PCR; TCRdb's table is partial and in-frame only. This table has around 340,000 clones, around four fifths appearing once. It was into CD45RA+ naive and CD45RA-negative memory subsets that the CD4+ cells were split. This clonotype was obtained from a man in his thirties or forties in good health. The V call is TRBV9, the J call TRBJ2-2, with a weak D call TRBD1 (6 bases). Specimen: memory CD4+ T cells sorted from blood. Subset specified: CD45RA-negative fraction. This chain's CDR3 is CASSVEDRNTGELFF. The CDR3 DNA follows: TGTGCCAGCAGCGTAGAGGACAGGAACACCGGGGAGCTGTTTTTT.